This T cell receptor beta chain is drawn from a study of Tregs in tolerant kidney transplant recipients. This CDR3 spans 15 amino acids. Germline V gene lookup returns CDR1 SEHNR and CDR2 FQNEAQ (reference sequence). V was pared by 5 bases and J by 6 bases, with 19 bases between. Mixed chimerism was transient after nonmyeloablative marrow transplants from related graft donors. Unstimulated regulatory T cells (CD4+CD25+CD127-), CD4+CD25- non-regulatory cells, CD4 and CD8 cells were FACS-sorted from thawed PBMCs. Profiling relied on immunoSEQ multiplex PCR, and the TCRdb table lists in-frame clones only, not all of them. Its clone listing holds some 22,000 clones. Findings of the study overall: Biological reproducibility was not directly addressed, but technical replication error appeared minimal. Few patients were studied, so findings need validation in larger groups. Changing PCR primers prevented nucleotide comparison between some patients' samples.

Concerning this clone: Its cognate antigen is unknown. From the germline J gene comes the end of the CDR3, since the read stops 3 residues before it.

The chain carries TRBV7-9 and TRBJ1-2; tentatively, D is TRBD1 (6 bases). The sample here was CD4+ T cells from blood (PBMCs), taken 6 months after the transplant. The receptor's source is a human patient who received a combined kidney and bone marrow transplant. Some of the T cells might come from the graft donor. CDR3 DNA (partial): TGTGCCAGCAGCCAGCAAATGGGGGCGGCAAATGGC. Its translation: CASSQQMGAANG. The whole CDR3 sequence reads CASSQQMGAANGYTF.